What follows are 6 T cell receptor beta chains derived from one specimen sequenced in a study of post-analysis software for immune sequencing data. Whole-study findings and limits: Controls showed lower frequencies than patients for five TRBV segments, and TRBV5-6, TRBV5-1 and TRBV20-1 were among these.

Antigens for these TCRs are unknown. Presence of unique molecular identifiers characterized the TCR beta cDNA libraries. TCRdb re-analysed the PCR reads in MiXCR, keeping a single row per CDR3 protein. The sample includes 450,000 to 650,000 distinct CDR3 sequences, roughly 47% of them seen just once. The specimen sequenced was blood. These receptors all stem from a girl aged 10-17 years with multiple sclerosis.

Worth noting for this clonotype: The junction departs from the called germline gene at one end, perhaps through a read error. V and J are TRBV3-1 and TRBJ2-1; 13 bases align to TRBD2. This CDR3 is built from 19 residues. Germline CDR1 reads LGHDT; CDR2 reads YNNKEL (reference sequence). The CDR3 sequence: CAGSPIIRTSGRRYNEQFF. Here the CDR3 DNA reads TGTGCCGGCAGCCCTATCATAAGGACTAGCGGGAGAAGATACAATGAGCAGTTCTTC.

The rearrangement joins TRBV7-8 to TRBJ2-7; 9 bases are shared with TRBD2. Germline V CDR1 and CDR2: SGHVS, FQNEAQ. The CDR3 spans 16 residues. Trimming took 0 bases from V and 3 from J; bases not matched to a gene: 6. The CDR3 DNA reads as TGTGCCAGCAGCTTAGCGGTTCAGCGGGAGGACTACGAGCAGTACTTC. It is translated as CASSLAVQREDYEQYF.

V is TRBV7-9 and J is TRBJ1-1; unclear D gene. Trimming removed 6 bases from V and 0 bases from J, with 8 bases in between. CDR3 length equals 13 residues. The germline CDR1 and CDR2 sequences are SEHNR and FQNEAQ (reference sequence). CDR3 coding DNA: TGTGCCAGCAGGAGAGCCATGAACACTGAAGCTTTCTTT. It is translated as CASRRAMNTEAFF.

In this sample, this clonotype turned up a few times. The chain has TRBV10-3 and TRBJ2-5; the match to TRBD1 covers 7 bases. The J call may be in error: the DNA end matches TRBJ2-7 better. Germline lookup yields CDR1 ENHRY and CDR2 SYGVKD. There are 15 residues in the CDR3. CDR3 DNA sequence: TGTGCCATCAGTGAGAGGGGGCCGGATCTTGGCGAGCAGTACTTC. Its protein is CAISERGPDLGEQYF.

This sequence joins TRBV4-1 and TRBJ2-7, with 10 bases aligning to TRBD2. The CDR3 totals 18 residues. Trimming at V came to 4 bases and at J to 0 bases, leaving 12 bases not matched to a gene. Germline V lookup: CDR1 MGHRA, CDR2 YSYEKL. The CDR3 here is CASSPGPPASGSSYEQYF. CDR3 sequence (DNA): TGCGCCAGCAGCCCAGGCCCCCCGGCTAGCGGGAGCTCCTACGAGCAGTACTTC.

This clonotype was counted only a few times. The genes are TRBV21-1 and TRBJ2-7. TRBV21-1 is a known pseudogene. This CDR3 contains 13 residues. In nucleotides, the CDR3 is TGTGCCAACCGACGGGGGGAGTTCTACGAGCAGTACTTC. Translation: CANRRGEFYEQYF.